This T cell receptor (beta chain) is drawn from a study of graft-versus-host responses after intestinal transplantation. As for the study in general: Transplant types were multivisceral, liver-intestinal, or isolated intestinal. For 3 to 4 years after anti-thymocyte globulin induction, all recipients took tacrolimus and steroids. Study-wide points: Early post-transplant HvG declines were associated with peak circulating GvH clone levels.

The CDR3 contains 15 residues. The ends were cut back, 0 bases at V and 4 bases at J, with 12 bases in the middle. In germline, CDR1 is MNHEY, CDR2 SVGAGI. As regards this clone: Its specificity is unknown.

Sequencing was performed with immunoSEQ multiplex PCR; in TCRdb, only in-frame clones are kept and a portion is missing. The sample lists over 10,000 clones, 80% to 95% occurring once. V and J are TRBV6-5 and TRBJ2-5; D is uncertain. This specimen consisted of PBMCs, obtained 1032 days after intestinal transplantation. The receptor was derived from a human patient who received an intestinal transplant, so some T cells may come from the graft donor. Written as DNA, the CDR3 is TGTGCCAGCAGTTACTCCGGGCCGGGTGGAGAGACCCAGTACTTC. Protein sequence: CASSYSGPGGETQYF.